Each of the 30 T cell receptor beta chains below was sequenced from the same sample in a study of shared clonotypes between healthy human individuals (dated by TCRdb to 2020 to 2022). Libraries were prepared through the immunoSEQ multiplex PCR assay. The immuneACCESS repertoire file appears here via TCRdb, limited to in-frame rearrangements. These files lack a portion of the clones; in checked studies, under half of the deficit traces to unresolved V genes, and the cause of the others is not known. In this sample the table shows almost 750,000 clones, roughly two thirds of which occur a single time. The top ten clonotypes cover under 2% of the sample. The sample was memory CD4+ T cells sorted from blood. The cell subset or site label, as the study defines it: CD45RA-negative fraction. These receptors originate from a woman in her twenties or thirties in good health.

The genes are TRBV6-5 and TRBJ1-3; tentatively, D is TRBD1 (6 bases). Trimming took off 6 bases at V and 2 bases at J, with 11 bases between the two ends. The CDR3 extends over 14 amino acids. The germline CDR1 and CDR2 sequences are MNHEY and SVGAGI. The CDR3 bases are TGTGCCAGCAGCCCACAGGGTACTGGAAACACCATATATTTT. It specifies CASSPQGTGNTIYF.

This chain joins TRBV28 and TRBJ1-4, with a weak D call TRBD1 (5 bases). The CDR3 contains 16 residues. Germline values: CDR1 MDHEN, CDR2 SYDVKM. V shed 5 bases and J shed 0 bases, with 13 bases lying between them. CDR3 sequence: CASSKGQGATNEKLFF. CDR3 coding DNA: TGTGCCAGCAGTAAGGGCCAGGGTGCAACTAATGAAAAACTGTTTTTT. Filled out from reference TRBV28 and TRBJ1-4, the complete variable domain reads DVKVTQSSRYLVKRTGEKVFLECVQDMDHENMFWYRQDPGLGLRLIYFSYDVKMKEKGDIPEGYSVSREKKERFSLILESASTNQTSMYLCASSKGQGATNEKLFFGSGTQLSVL.

The rearrangement uses TRBV5-1 and TRBJ2-2, with D unclear. Trimming stripped 4 bases from V and 1 base from J, with 14 bases between. There are 16 residues in the CDR3. Germline V gene sequence: CDR1 SGHRS, CDR2 YFSETQ. CDR3 sequence (DNA): TGCGCCAGCAGCCTCGTCCACCTTTTGAACACCGGGGAGCTGTTTTTT. This translates into CASSLVHLLNTGELFF.

This clone was observed a single time. The J gene is TRBJ2-3, the V gene TRBV7-2; D remains ambiguous. In germline, CDR1 is SGHTA, CDR2 FQGNSA. The CDR3 spans 16 residues. V was trimmed by 5 bases and J by 1 base, leaving 16 bases between them. CDR3 nucleotides: TGTGCCAGCAGCCCAGGATGGAGTGCGGGCACAGATACGCAGTATTTT. This translates into CASSPGWSAGTDTQYF.

CDR3 nucleotides: TGTGCCAGCAGTGGATGGACAGGGAGATACATGAACACTGAAGCTTTCTTT. It encodes CASSGWTGRYMNTEAFF. This rearrangement joins TRBV2 to TRBJ1-1; 8 bases align to TRBD1. Germline-derived CDR1 and CDR2 are SNHLY and FYNNEI. V shed 4 bases and J 0 bases; nucleotides not matched to a gene: 10. The CDR3 contains 17 residues.

The J gene is TRBJ1-5, the V gene TRBV5-1; no clear D gene. V was pared by 1 base and J by 8 bases, with 10 bases between. This CDR3 has 13 residues. Germline values: CDR1 SGHRS, CDR2 YFSETQ. The CDR3 DNA reads as TGCGCCAGCAGCTTGAGAGGAACGGAGCCCCAGCATTTT. Protein sequence: CASSLRGTEPQHF.

CDR3 sequence (DNA): TGTGCCAGCAGTTTGACAGGGGGCGAGCAGTACTTC. This sequence encodes CASSLTGGEQYF. The chain links TRBV28 to TRBJ2-7; 9 bases are shared with TRBD1. The germline V gene has CDR1 MDHEN and CDR2 SYDVKM. V gave up 3 bases and J gave up 6 bases; unmatched junction bases: 0. The CDR3 sequence is 12 residues long.

CDR3 coding DNA: TGCGCCAGCAGCCAAGATCCCCCCGGGGGCGCGTCCGAGCAGTACTTC. It is translated as CASSQDPPGGASEQYF. The chain carries TRBV4-1 and TRBJ2-7; D is perhaps TRBD1 or TRBD2 (6 bases each). Trimming pared 0 bases from V and 6 bases from J, leaving 18 bases between. CDR3 length: 16 amino acids. CDR1 and CDR2 (germline): MGHRA, YSYEKL.

The chain recombines TRBV28 with TRBJ2-1; TRBD2 matches 9 bases. Germline-derived CDR1 and CDR2 are MDHEN and SYDVKM. CDR3 size: 19 residues. V dropped 4 bases and J dropped 3; count of bases not matched to a gene: 16. CDR3 nucleotide sequence: TGTGCCAGCAGTTCCCCCGCGGGAGGGGGCGGGAGTCGCTACAATGAGCAGTTCTTC. Protein sequence: CASSSPAGGGGSRYNEQFF.

This chain connects TRBV7-9 to TRBJ2-1, with a weak D call TRBD2 (5 bases). Deletions cut 5 bases from V and 8 bases from J, with 13 bases between. The CDR3 runs 13 residues. Germline-derived CDR1 and CDR2 are SEHNR and FQNEAQ (reference sequence). CDR3 DNA: TGTGCCAGCAGCCTCGTTCGGCGGGATGAGCAGTTCTTC. The encoded protein is CASSLVRRDEQFF. The full variable domain, completed using reference TRBV7-9 and TRBJ2-1, is DTGVSQNPRHKITKRGQNVTFRCDPISEHNRLYWYRQTLGQGPEFLTYFQNEAQLEKSRLLSDRFSAERPKGSFSTLEIQRTEQGDSAMYLCASSLVRRDEQFFGPGTRLTVL.

This clone showed up just a few times. The chain joins TRBV5-1 to TRBJ2-5; 8 nucleotides line up with TRBD2. The CDR3 loop spans 15 amino acids. Germline loops: CDR1 SGHRS, CDR2 YFSETQ. J was trimmed by 2 bases and V by 1 base; bases with no gene match: 4. The CDR3 sequence is CASSLSLAGQETQYF. CDR3 sequence (DNA): TGCGCCAGCAGCTTGTCGTTAGCGGGACAAGAGACCCAGTACTTC. Together with reference TRBV5-1 and TRBJ2-5, the CDR3 gives the full variable domain: KAGVTQTPRYLIKTRGQQVTLSCSPISGHRSVSWYQQTPGQGLQFLFEYFSETQRNKGNFPGRFSGRQFSNSRSEMNVSTLELGDSALYLCASSLSLAGQETQYFGPGTRLLVL.

The chain links TRBV6-5 to TRBJ2-7; D unresolved. CDR1 MNHEY and CDR2 SVGAGI come from the germline V gene. This CDR3 is built from 13 residues. Trimming removed 1 base from V and 6 bases from J, with 10 bases in between. The CDR3 loop is CASSYLPKGEQYF. DNA for the CDR3: TGTGCCAGCAGTTACTTACCCAAGGGCGAGCAGTACTTC.

The chain links TRBV7-9 to TRBJ2-5; D might be TRBD2 (5 bases). Trimming removed 7 bases from V and 4 bases from J, with 19 bases in between. This CDR3 spans 15 amino acids. CDR1 is SEHNR and CDR2 is FQNEAQ in the germline V gene (reference sequence). CDR3 residues: CASTTPVTRGETQYF. CDR3 sequence (DNA): TGTGCCAGCACCACCCCCGTTACCCGGGGAGAGACCCAGTACTTC.

The J gene is TRBJ2-5, the V gene TRBV19, with no clear D. Germline loops: CDR1 LNHDA, CDR2 SQIVND (reference sequence). The V gene lost 0 bases and the J gene lost 9 bases, with 11 bases spanning the gap. This CDR3 comprises 13 residues. The CDR3 is CASSIDQATAQYF. The CDR3 DNA reads TGTGCCAGTAGTATAGATCAGGCGACGGCCCAGTACTTC.

V usage is TRBV19 and J usage is TRBJ1-5; D may be TRBD1 (5 bases). The CDR3 extends over 14 amino acids. The germline V gene has CDR1 LNHDA and CDR2 SQIVND (reference sequence). The V end lost 5 bases, the J end lost 9 bases, and 17 bases lay between the germline ends. This CDR3 reads CASSGQGGVGPQHF. CDR3 in DNA: TGTGCCAGTAGTGGCCAGGGCGGGGTGGGGCCCCAGCATTTT. Variable domain in full (rest from reference TRBV19 and TRBJ1-5): DGGITQSPKYLFRKEGQNVTLSCEQNLNHDAMYWYRQDPGQGLRLIYYSQIVNDFQKGDIAEGYSVSREKKESFPLTVTSAQKNPTAFYLCASSGQGGVGPQHFGDGTRLSIL.

CDR3 DNA: TGTGCCAGTAGTACACCCGGGACACTACAAGAGACCCAGTACTTC. It translates to CASSTPGTLQETQYF. This chain joins TRBV19 and TRBJ2-5, with D maybe TRBD1 (6 bases). CDR1 is LNHDA and CDR2 is SQIVND in the germline V gene (reference sequence). The length of the CDR3 is 15 residues. V lost 4 bases, J lost 2 bases, and 14 bases lay in between.

The chain is built from TRBV27 and TRBJ2-3, with TRBD2 matching over 10 bases. V gave up 3 bases and J gave up 4 bases; unmatched junction bases: 13. Germline CDR1 MNHEY, CDR2 SMNVEV (reference sequence). The CDR3 is 18 residues long. DNA for the CDR3: TGTGCCAGCAGTTTGTTTCCCCCTTTAGCGGGAGGATCAGATACGCAGTATTTT. Protein sequence: CASSLFPPLAGGSDTQYF.

This clone appeared a few times. The chain carries TRBV19 and TRBJ1-4, with D unclear. V was trimmed by 6 bases and J by 3 bases, leaving 11 bases between them. This CDR3 has 14 residues. CDR1 and CDR2 (germline): LNHDA, SQIVND (reference sequence). CDR3 loop: CASSTGEANEKLFF. CDR3 bases: TGTGCCAGTAGCACCGGAGAGGCTAATGAAAAACTGTTTTTT. Combining the CDR3 with reference TRBV19 and TRBJ1-4 gives the whole variable domain DGGITQSPKYLFRKEGQNVTLSCEQNLNHDAMYWYRQDPGQGLRLIYYSQIVNDFQKGDIAEGYSVSREKKESFPLTVTSAQKNPTAFYLCASSTGEANEKLFFGSGTQLSVL.

The V and J genes are TRBV5-1 and TRBJ2-1, with 8 bases identical to TRBD2. This CDR3 spans 15 amino acids. Germline lookup yields CDR1 SGHRS and CDR2 YFSETQ. The V and J ends lost 2 bases and 0 bases, in that order; junction bases with no gene match: 1. The CDR3: CASSLAGDSYNEQFF. CDR3 in DNA: TGCGCCAGCAGCTTAGCGGGAGACTCCTACAATGAGCAGTTCTTC.

In the case of this clone: The sample contains more than one DNA sequence encoding this CDR3. The chain combines TRBV6-6 with TRBJ1-4, with D unclear. The germline gives CDR1 MNHNY, CDR2 SVGAGI (reference sequence). This CDR3 has 13 residues. Deletions cut 6 bases from V and 0 bases from J, with 5 bases between. The CDR3 sequence: CASSRSTNEKLFF. CDR3 nucleotide sequence: TGTGCCAGCAGCCGGTCAACTAATGAAAAACTGTTTTTT.

The V and J genes are TRBV5-1 and TRBJ1-2, with unresolved D. The V gene's germline CDR1 is SGHRS and CDR2 YFSETQ. With 9 bases removed from V and 2 bases from J, the gap between germline ends came to 20 bases. The CDR3 has 15 amino acids. The CDR3 loop reads CATAVAPGTNYGYTF. For the CDR3, the DNA is TGCGCCACCGCAGTCGCCCCGGGAACCAACTATGGCTACACCTTC.

The V gene is TRBV11-2, the J gene TRBJ2-2; D remains ambiguous. From germline, CDR1 is SGHAT and CDR2 FQNNGV. V lost 5 bases to trimming and J lost 5 bases, with 18 bases between them. The length of the CDR3 is 16 residues. The CDR3 region is CASSPWGSMLTGELFF. The CDR3 coding sequence is TGTGCCAGCAGCCCCTGGGGTTCGATGTTGACCGGGGAGCTGTTTTTT.

This rearrangement joins TRBV5-1 to TRBJ2-7; D uncertain. V was cut by 7 bases and J by 2 bases, with 16 bases left in between. Germline CDR1 is SGHRS and CDR2 is YFSETQ. The CDR3 spans 14 residues. The chain's CDR3 is CASRPIVSAYEQYF. The CDR3 DNA sequence: TGCGCCAGCCGGCCCATAGTCTCAGCCTACGAGCAGTACTTC.

This clone was recorded a few times. The chain is built from TRBV18 and TRBJ1-2; tentative D call: TRBD1 (6 bases). The CDR3 length is 16 residues. The V end was cut by 0 bases, the J end by 2 bases, with 13 bases between. Germline-derived CDR1 and CDR2 are KGHSH and LQKENI. The CDR3 is CASSPPGSDRNYGYTF. CDR3 nucleotide sequence: TGTGCCAGCTCACCACCTGGTTCTGACAGGAACTATGGCTACACCTTC.

The rearrangement uses TRBV27 and TRBJ2-1; no clear D. Germline lookup yields CDR1 MNHEY and CDR2 SMNVEV (reference sequence). V was cut by 5 bases and J by 3 bases, with 17 bases left in between. The CDR3 spans 16 residues. The CDR3 DNA follows: TGTGCCAGCAGTAGGTTTCACAATTCTAACTACAATGAGCAGTTCTTC. This sequence encodes CASSRFHNSNYNEQFF.

J is TRBJ2-1 and V is TRBV6-5, with TRBD2 as a possible D gene (5 bases). Deletions cut 6 bases from V and 0 bases from J, with 12 bases between. Germline CDR1 reads MNHEY; CDR2 reads SVGAGI. CDR3 size: 15 residues. The CDR3 DNA reads TGTGCCAGCAGCGGGGTGTTTCCCTCCTACAATGAGCAGTTCTTC. Protein product: CASSGVFPSYNEQFF.

The V and J genes are TRBV10-3 and TRBJ1-2; D is uncertain. With 0 bases removed from V and 6 bases from J, the gap between germline ends came to 14 bases. Germline loops: CDR1 ENHRY, CDR2 SYGVKD. The CDR3 runs to 15 residues. The CDR3 sequence: CAISESFSNYDGYTF. The CDR3 nucleotides are TGTGCCATCAGTGAGTCGTTCAGTAACTATGATGGCTACACCTTC.

This chain uses TRBV28 with TRBJ1-4, with D possibly being TRBD1 (5 bases). This CDR3 is 13 amino acids long. The germline gives CDR1 MDHEN, CDR2 SYDVKM. V was cut by 6 bases and J by 8 bases, with 13 bases left in between. CDR3 in amino acids: CASSQREGEKLFF. The CDR3 DNA sequence: TGTGCCAGCAGCCAGAGGGAGGGGGAAAAACTGTTTTTT.

The V call is TRBV7-9, the J call TRBJ2-1; D gene ambiguous. The germline CDR1 and CDR2 sequences are SEHNR and FQNEAQ (reference sequence). Trimming pared 5 bases from V and 12 bases from J, leaving 14 bases between. This CDR3 contains 12 residues. The CDR3 region has the DNA TGTGCCAGCAGCCCGCCTGGGGTTGGGCAGTTCTTC. Translated, it gives CASSPPGVGQFF.

V is TRBV6-5 and J is TRBJ1-4, with unresolved D. Germline lookup yields CDR1 MNHEY and CDR2 SVGAGI. CDR3 length equals 13 residues. The germline V and J ends were trimmed by 3 bases and 10 bases, with 12 bases remaining between them. CDR3 DNA sequence: TGTGCCAGCAGTTATAAGGCTAGCGGAAAACTGTTTTTT. Amino acid sequence: CASSYKASGKLFF.